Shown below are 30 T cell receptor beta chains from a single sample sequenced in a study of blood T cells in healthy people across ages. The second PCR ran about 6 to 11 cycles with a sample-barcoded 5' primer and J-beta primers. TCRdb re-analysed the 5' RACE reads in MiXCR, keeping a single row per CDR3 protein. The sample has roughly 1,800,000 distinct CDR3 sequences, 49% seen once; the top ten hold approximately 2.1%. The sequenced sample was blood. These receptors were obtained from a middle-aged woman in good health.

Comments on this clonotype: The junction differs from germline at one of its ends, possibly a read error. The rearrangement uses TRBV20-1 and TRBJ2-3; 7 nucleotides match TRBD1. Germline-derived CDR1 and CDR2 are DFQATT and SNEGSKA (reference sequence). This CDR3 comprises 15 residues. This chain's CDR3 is CSARYPTGFTDAQYF. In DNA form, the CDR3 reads TGCAGTGCTAGATACCCGACAGGGTTCACAGATGCGCAGTATTTT.

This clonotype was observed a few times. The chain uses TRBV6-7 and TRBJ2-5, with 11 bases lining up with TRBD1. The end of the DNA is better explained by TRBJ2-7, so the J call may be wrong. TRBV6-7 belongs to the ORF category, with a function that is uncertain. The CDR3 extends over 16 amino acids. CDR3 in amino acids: CASSYLPRDRGDEQYF. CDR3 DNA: TGTGCCAGCAGTTACTTACCCCGGGACAGGGGGGACGAGCAGTACTTC.

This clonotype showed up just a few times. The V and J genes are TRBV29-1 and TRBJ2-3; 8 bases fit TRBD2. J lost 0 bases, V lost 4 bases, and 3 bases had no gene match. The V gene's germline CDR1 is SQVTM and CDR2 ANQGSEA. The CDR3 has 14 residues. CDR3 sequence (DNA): TGCAGCGTTGCGGTAGCGGGGAGCACAGATACGCAGTATTTT. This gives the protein CSVAVAGSTDTQYF.

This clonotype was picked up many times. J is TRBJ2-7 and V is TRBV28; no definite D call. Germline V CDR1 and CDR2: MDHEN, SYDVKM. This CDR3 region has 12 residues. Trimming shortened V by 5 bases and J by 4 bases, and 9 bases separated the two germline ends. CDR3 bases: TGTGCCAGCAGTCGCGGCCTGTACGAGCAGTACTTC. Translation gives CASSRGLYEQYF.

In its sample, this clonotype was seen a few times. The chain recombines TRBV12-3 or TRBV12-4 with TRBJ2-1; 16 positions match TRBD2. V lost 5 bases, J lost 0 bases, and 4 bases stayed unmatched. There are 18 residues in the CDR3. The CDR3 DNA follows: TGTGCCAGCAGTGAGGGACTAGCGGGGGGGAGCTCCTACAATGAGCAGTTCTTC. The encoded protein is CASSEGLAGGSSYNEQFF.

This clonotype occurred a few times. The CDR3 loop is CASSLWGSTYEQYF. The CDR3 bases are TGTGCCAGCAGCTTGTGGGGATCGACCTACGAGCAGTACTTC. This chain links TRBV5-6 with TRBJ2-7; unclear D gene. Trimming cost V 1 base and J 2 bases, with 10 bases left between them. The CDR3 loop spans 14 amino acids. Germline values: CDR1 SGHDT, CDR2 YYEEEE.

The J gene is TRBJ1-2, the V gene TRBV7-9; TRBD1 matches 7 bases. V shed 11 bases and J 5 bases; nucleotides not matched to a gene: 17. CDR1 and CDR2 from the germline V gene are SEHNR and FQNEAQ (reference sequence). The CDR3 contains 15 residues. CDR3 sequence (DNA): TGTGCCGGGGGAAGTCCTTCCGGGACAGATTATGGCTACACCTTC. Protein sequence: CAGGSPSGTDYGYTF.

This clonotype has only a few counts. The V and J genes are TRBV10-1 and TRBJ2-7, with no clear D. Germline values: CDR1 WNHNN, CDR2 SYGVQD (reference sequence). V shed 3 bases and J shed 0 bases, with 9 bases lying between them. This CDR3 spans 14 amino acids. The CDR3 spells CASSDQPSSYEQYF. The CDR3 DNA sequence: TGCGCCAGCAGTGACCAGCCAAGCTCCTACGAGCAGTACTTC.

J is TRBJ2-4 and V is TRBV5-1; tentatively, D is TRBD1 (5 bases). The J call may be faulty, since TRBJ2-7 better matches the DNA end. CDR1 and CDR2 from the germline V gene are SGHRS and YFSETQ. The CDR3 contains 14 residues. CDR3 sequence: CASSLASGNHEQYF. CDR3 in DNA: TGCGCCAGCAGCTTGGCGTCAGGGAACCACGAGCAGTACTTC.

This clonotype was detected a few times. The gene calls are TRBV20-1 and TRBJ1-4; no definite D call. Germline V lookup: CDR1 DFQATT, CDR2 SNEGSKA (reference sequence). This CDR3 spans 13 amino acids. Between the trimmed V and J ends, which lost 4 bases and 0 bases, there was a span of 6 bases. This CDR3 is CSAIPATNEKLFF. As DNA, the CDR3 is TGCAGTGCTATTCCCGCAACTAATGAAAAACTGTTTTTT.

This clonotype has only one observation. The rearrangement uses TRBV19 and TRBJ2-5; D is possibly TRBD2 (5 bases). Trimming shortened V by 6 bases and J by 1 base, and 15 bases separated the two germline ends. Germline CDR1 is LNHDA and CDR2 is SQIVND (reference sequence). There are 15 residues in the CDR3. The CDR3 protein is CASSAGFAGQETQYF. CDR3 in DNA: TGTGCCAGTAGCGCCGGGTTCGCGGGCCAAGAGACCCAGTACTTC.

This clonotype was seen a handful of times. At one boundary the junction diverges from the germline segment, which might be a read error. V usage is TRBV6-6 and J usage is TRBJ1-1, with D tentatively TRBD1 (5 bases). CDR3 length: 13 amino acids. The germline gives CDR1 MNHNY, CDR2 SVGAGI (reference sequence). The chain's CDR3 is CASSYEGRAEAFF. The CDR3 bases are TGTGCTAGCAGTTATGAGGGGAGGGCTGAAGCTTTCTTT.

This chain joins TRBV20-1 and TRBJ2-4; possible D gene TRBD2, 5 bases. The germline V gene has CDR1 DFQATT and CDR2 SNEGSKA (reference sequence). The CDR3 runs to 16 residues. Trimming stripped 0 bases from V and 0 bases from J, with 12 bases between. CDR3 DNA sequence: TGCAGTGCTAGAGATCGGGTAGCGTTAGCCAAAAACATTCAGTACTTC. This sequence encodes CSARDRVALAKNIQYF.

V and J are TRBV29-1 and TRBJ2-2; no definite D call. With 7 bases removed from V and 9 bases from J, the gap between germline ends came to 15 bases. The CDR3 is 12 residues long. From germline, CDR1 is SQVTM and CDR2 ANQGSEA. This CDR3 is CSETRRTRELFF. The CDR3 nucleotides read TGCAGCGAGACACGGAGAACCAGGGAGCTGTTTTTT.

CDR3 sequence reads: CASRPPRPNEQYF. CDR3 bases: TGTGCCAGCAGACCTCCCCGCCCCAATGAGCAGTACTTC. The chain links TRBV12-3 or TRBV12-4 to TRBJ2-5; D remains ambiguous. Deletions cut 6 bases from V and 11 bases from J, with 19 bases between. The CDR3 is 13 residues long.

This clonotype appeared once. CDR3 nucleotides: TGCAGTGCTAGCCGGCGGGACGGTCGAAGCTCCTACGAGCAGTACTTC. This codes for CSASRRDGRSSYEQYF. The V call is TRBV20-1, the J call TRBJ2-7; tentative D call: TRBD2 (6 bases). The CDR3 sequence is 16 residues long. The V end lost 3 bases, the J end lost 0 bases, and 18 bases lay between the germline ends. Germline assignment: CDR1 DFQATT and CDR2 SNEGSKA (reference sequence).

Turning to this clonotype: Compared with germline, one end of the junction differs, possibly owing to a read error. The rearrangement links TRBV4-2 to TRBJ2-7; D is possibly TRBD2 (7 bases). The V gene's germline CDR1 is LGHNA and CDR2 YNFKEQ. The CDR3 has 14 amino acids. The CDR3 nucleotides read TGTGCCAGCGGCCAAGACGGGGGGCTGGACGAGCAGTACTTC. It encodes CASGQDGGLDEQYF.

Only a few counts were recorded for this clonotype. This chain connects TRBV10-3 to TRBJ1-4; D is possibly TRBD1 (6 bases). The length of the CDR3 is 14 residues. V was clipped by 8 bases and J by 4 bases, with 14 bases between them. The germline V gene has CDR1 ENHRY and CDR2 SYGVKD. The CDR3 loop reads CAISSQGNNEKLFF. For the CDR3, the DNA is TGTGCCATCTCAAGTCAGGGGAATAATGAAAAACTGTTTTTT.

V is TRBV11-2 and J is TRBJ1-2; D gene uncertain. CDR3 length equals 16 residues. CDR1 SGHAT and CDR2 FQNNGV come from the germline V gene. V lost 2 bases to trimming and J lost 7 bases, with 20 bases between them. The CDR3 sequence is CASSLSQSVLLGGYTF. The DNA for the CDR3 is TGTGCCAGCAGCTTAAGCCAATCGGTCCTTCTGGGTGGCTACACCTTC.

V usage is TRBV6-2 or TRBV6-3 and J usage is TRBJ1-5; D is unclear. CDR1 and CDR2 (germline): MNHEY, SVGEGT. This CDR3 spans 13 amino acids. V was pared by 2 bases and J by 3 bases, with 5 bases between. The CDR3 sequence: CASSYKTNQPQHF. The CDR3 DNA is TGTGCCAGCAGTTACAAGACCAATCAGCCCCAGCATTTT.

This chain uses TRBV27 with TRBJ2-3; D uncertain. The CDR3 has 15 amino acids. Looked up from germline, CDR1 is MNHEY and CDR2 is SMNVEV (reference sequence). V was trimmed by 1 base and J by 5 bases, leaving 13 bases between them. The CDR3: CASSLFDPVRDTQYF. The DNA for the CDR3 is TGTGCCAGCAGTTTATTCGACCCGGTCCGAGATACGCAGTATTTT.

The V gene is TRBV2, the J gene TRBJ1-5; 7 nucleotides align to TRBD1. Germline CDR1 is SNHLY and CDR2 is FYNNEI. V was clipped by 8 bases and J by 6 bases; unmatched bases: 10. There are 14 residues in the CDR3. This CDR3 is CASRGTALTQPQHF. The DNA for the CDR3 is TGTGCCAGCCGTGGGACAGCCCTCACTCAGCCCCAGCATTTT.

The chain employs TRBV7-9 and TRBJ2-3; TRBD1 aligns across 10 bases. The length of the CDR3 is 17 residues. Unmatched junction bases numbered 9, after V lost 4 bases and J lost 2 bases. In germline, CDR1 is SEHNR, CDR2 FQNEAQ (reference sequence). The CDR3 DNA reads TGTGCCAGCAGCTCCCCGGGACAGGGGATTCTCACAGATACGCAGTATTTT. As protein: CASSSPGQGILTDTQYF.

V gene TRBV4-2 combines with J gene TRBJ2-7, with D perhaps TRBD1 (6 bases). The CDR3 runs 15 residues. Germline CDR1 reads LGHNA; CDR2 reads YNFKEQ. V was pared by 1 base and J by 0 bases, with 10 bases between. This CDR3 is CASSQAGHTSYEQYF. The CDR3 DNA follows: TGTGCCAGCAGCCAAGCGGGACACACCTCCTACGAGCAGTACTTC.

CDR3 protein: CASSPDGINEQFF. In DNA, the CDR3 is TGTGCCAGCAGCCCGGACGGTATCAATGAGCAGTTCTTC. V gene TRBV7-9 combines with J gene TRBJ2-1; unclear D gene. V was cut by 5 bases and J by 6 bases, with 11 bases left in between. Germline V gives CDR1 SEHNR, CDR2 FQNEAQ (reference sequence). CDR3 length equals 13 residues.

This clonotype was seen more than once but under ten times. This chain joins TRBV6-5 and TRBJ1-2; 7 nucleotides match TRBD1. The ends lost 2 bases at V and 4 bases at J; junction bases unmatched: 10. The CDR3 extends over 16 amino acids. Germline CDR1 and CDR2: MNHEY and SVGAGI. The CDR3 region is CASSYSTGERTYGYTF. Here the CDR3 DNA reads TGTGCCAGCAGTTACAGTACAGGGGAGAGGACCTATGGCTACACCTTC.

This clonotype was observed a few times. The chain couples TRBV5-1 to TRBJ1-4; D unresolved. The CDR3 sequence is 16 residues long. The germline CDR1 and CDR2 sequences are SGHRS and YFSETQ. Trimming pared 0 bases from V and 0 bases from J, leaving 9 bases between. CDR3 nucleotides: TGCGCCAGCAGCTTGGAAGTACCTGCAACTAATGAAAAACTGTTTTTT. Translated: CASSLEVPATNEKLFF.

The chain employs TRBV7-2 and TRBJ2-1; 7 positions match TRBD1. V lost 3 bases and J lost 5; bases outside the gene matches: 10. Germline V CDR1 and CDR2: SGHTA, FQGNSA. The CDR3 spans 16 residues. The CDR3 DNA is TGTGCCAGCAGCTTGCAAAGGGGGCGATCGAACAATGAGCAGTTCTTC. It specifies CASSLQRGRSNNEQFF.

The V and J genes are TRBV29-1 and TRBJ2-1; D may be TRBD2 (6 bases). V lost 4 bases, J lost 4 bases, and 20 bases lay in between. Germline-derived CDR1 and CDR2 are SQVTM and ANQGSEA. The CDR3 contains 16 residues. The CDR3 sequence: CSVGGVMGATYNEQFF. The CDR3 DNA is TGCAGCGTTGGCGGGGTCATGGGAGCGACATACAATGAGCAGTTCTTC.

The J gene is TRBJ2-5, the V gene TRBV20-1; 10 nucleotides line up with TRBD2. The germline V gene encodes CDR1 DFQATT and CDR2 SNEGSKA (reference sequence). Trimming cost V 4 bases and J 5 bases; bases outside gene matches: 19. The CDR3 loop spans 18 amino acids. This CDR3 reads CSAKLPPERGGFWETQYF. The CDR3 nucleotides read TGCAGTGCTAAACTTCCCCCAGAGCGGGGGGGCTTCTGGGAGACCCAGTACTTC.